A selection of T cell receptor beta chains follows, all from one sample in a study of vaccination and CD4 T cells after COVID-19. These receptors are not linked to any known antigen. TCRdb independently ran MiXCR on the PCR reads; one entry per CDR3 protein. In the table there are about 13,000 distinct CDR3 sequences, 56% of which are singletons. The sequenced sample consisted of CD4+ T cells from blood, cultured in vitro. Every receptor here comes from a human donor who had recovered from COVID-19. CDR3s leave out the opening cysteine and the closing phenylalanine or tryptophan. Size is omitted from some rows. Given values are once, few, many or a class for expanded clones.

NA | TRBV12-3/TRBV12-4 | ASSPRTAGEKLF
NA | TRBV15 | ATSRSGQGRNQPQH
NA | TRBV7-9 | ASSSDSFTDTQY
NA | TRBV5-4 | ASNRQGGTEAF
NA | TRBV6-1 | ASKRSSDNYGYT
few | TRBV7-3 | ASSLASQDTIY
NA | TRBV20-1 | SALTGQGAAEQY
NA | TRBV20-1 | SARLIDGGNNEQF
few | TRBV20-1 | SARTRDRERFSGANVLT
NA | TRBV27 | ASSLWGVGADTQY